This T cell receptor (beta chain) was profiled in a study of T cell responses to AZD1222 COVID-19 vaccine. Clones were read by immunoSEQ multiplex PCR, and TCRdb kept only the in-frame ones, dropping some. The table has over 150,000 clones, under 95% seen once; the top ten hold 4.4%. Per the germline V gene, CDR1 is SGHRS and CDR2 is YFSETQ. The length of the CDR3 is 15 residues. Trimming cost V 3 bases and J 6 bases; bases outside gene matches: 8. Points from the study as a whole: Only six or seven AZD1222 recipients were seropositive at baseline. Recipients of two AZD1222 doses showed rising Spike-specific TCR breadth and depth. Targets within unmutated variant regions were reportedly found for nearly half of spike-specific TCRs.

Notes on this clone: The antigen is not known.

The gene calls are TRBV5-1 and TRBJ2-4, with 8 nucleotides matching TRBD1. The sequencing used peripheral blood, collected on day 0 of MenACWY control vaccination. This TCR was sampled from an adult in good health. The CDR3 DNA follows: TGCGCCAGCAGCTGGATGGGACAGGCGGGAAACATTCAGTACTTC. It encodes CASSWMGQAGNIQYF.